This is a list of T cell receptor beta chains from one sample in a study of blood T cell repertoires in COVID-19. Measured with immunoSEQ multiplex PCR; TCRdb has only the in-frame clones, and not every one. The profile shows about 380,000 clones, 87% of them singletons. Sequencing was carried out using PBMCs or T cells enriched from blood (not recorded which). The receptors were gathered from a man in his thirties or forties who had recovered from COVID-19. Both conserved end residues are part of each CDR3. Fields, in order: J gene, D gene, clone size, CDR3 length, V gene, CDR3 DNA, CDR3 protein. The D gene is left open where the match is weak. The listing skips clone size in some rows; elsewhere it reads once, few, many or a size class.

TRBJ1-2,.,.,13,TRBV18,TGTGCCAGCTCACCACAGGGAAGCGGCGGCTACACCTTC,CASSPQGSGGYTF
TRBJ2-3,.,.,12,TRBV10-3,TGTGCCACCGGAGGGGCTGAGGATACGCAGTATTTT,CATGGAEDTQYF
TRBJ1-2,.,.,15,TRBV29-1,TGCAGCGTTGAAGGCCCCTCGGCAGGCCGCTATGGCTACACCTTC,CSVEGPSAGRYGYTF
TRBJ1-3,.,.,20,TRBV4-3,TGCGCCAGCAGCCAAGAAGTTTATGGGTCAGGTCCCCACTCTGGAAACACCATATATTTT,CASSQEVYGSGPHSGNTIYF
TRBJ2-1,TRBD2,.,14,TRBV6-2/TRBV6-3,TGTGCCAGCAGTTACATTGGGACTAACAATGAGCAGTTCTTC,CASSYIGTNNEQFF
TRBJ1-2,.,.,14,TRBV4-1,TGCGCCAGCAGCCAACCCGGACAAGACTATGGCTACACCTTC,CASSQPGQDYGYTF
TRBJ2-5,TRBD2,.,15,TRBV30,TGTGCCTGGAGCCGGGGACTAGCGGGGTGGGAGACCCAGTACTTC,CAWSRGLAGWETQYF
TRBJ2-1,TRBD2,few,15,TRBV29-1,TGCAGCGGGGTGGGACTAGCGGGGGATTACAATGAGCAGTTCTTC,CSGVGLAGDYNEQFF
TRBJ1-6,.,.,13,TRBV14,TGTGCCAGCAGCCAAGATTTAGGGGGAAATCTCCACTTT,CASSQDLGGNLHF
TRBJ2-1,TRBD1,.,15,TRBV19,TGTGCCAGTAGAGAAGACAGGGGGCACCTCATGGGGCAGTTCTTC,CASREDRGHLMGQFF
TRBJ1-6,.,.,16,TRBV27,TGTGCCAGCAGTTTAGGACTATATATAAATAATTCACCCCTCCACTTT,CASSLGLYINNSPLHF
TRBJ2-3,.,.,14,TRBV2,TGTGCCAGCCTAGGCACTACTAGCACAGATACGCAGTATTTT,CASLGTTSTDTQYF
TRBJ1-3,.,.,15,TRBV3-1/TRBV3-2,TGTGCCAGCAGCCAGTCGGAGCTCTCTGGAAACACCATATATTTT,CASSQSELSGNTIYF
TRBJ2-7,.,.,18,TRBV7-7,TGTGCTAGCAGCTTAACGCCCGCCGACAGGCGGACTCTCTACGAGCAGTACTTC,CASSLTPADRRTLYEQYF
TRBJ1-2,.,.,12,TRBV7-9,TGTGCCAGCAGCTTAGGGTCCTTGGCCTACACCTTC,CASSLGSLAYTF
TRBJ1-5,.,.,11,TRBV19,TGTGCCAGTACCTTGGGGAGGGCCCAGCATTTT,CASTLGRAQHF
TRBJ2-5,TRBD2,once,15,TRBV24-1,TGTGCCACCAGTGATTCCCGGGAGCGGGGAGAGACCCAGTACTTC,CATSDSRERGETQYF
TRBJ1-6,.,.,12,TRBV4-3,TGCGCCAGCAGCTCAGGGAATTCACCCCTCCACTTT,CASSSGNSPLHF